The 13 T cell receptor beta chains reported below all come from one sample, sequenced in a study of identical twins' blood T cells. TCRdb reanalysed the 5' RACE reads using MiXCR and keeps one entry per CDR3 protein. The sample includes around 380,000 distinct CDR3 sequences, over 25% of them seen just once. Sequencing was done on a sample of PBMCs. The receptors come from a woman aged 18-55 years in good health.

The chain carries TRBV3-1 and TRBJ2-3; a possible D gene is TRBD1 (5 bases). The CDR3 contains 13 residues. The V and J ends lost 4 bases and 7 bases respectively, with 12 bases between them. CDR1 is LGHDT and CDR2 is YNNKEL in the germline V gene (reference sequence). This CDR3 reads CASSPGAGNTQYF. For the CDR3, the DNA is TGTGCCAGCAGCCCCGGAGCAGGGAATACGCAGTATTTT.

This clonotype appeared a few times. This chain links TRBV2 with TRBJ1-1; no definite D call. This CDR3 has 11 residues. Germline CDR1 SNHLY, CDR2 FYNNEI. Trimming stripped 5 bases from V and 6 bases from J, with 7 bases between. CDR3 nucleotides: TGTGCCAGCAGTACCACCGCTGAAGCTTTCTTT. It encodes CASSTTAEAFF.

This clonotype was counted at least ten times. The gene calls are TRBV6-4 and TRBJ2-3; D tentatively fits TRBD1 or TRBD2 (6 bases each). Germline V CDR1 and CDR2: MRHNA, SNTAGT. Trimming cost V 0 bases and J 3 bases, with 10 bases left between them. This CDR3 spans 15 amino acids. CDR3 in amino acids: CASSDSGGLTDTQYF. The CDR3 DNA sequence: TGTGCCAGCAGTGACTCTGGGGGGCTGACAGATACGCAGTATTTT.

The gene calls are TRBV19 and TRBJ1-2, with 8 bases aligning to TRBD1. Germline CDR1 and CDR2: LNHDA and SQIVND (reference sequence). The V gene end was trimmed by 4 bases and the J gene end by 5 bases; junction bases not matched to a gene: 6. The CDR3 length is 14 residues. The CDR3 reads CASSTRQGSYGYTF. In DNA, the CDR3 is TGTGCCAGTAGTACTCGACAGGGGAGTTATGGCTACACCTTC.

This clonotype was counted at least ten times. The V and J genes are TRBV3-1 and TRBJ2-1, with a possible D match to TRBD2 (6 bases). V dropped 1 base and J dropped 0 bases, with 10 bases sitting between them. The CDR3 is made up of 16 amino acids. The germline V gene has CDR1 LGHDT and CDR2 YNNKEL (reference sequence). The CDR3 spells CASSQAGTGSYNEQFF. CDR3 nucleotides: TGTGCCAGCAGCCAAGCCGGGACTGGCTCCTACAATGAGCAGTTCTTC.

A few counts support this clonotype. The chain combines TRBV29-1 with TRBJ2-7; no clear D. With 3 bases removed from V and 5 bases from J, the gap between germline ends came to 8 bases. Germline CDR1 is SQVTM and CDR2 is ANQGSEA. CDR3 length: 11 amino acids. The CDR3 DNA is TGCAGCGTTGAGGGTCGGAACGAGCAGTACTTC. This sequence encodes CSVEGRNEQYF.

This clonotype was observed a few times. The chain is built from TRBV7-2 and TRBJ1-6; D gene uncertain. Trimming took off 3 bases at V and 10 bases at J, with 7 bases between the two ends. CDR3 length equals 12 residues. Germline CDR1 SGHTA, CDR2 FQGNSA. DNA of the CDR3: TGTGCCAGCAGCTTGCTATTCTCACCCCTCCACTTT. Its translation is CASSLLFSPLHF.

This clonotype was detected a few times. V and J are TRBV4-3 and TRBJ2-3; TRBD2 might be the D (5 bases). Trimming left V 4 bases short and J 2 bases short, with 13 bases between. Germline V CDR1 and CDR2: LGHNA, YSLEER. This CDR3 comprises 15 residues. The CDR3 sequence: CASSPSPASTDTQYF. Here the CDR3 DNA reads TGCGCCAGCAGCCCTAGCCCTGCTTCCACAGATACGCAGTATTTT.

This clonotype has a handful of counts. This chain uses TRBV7-9 with TRBJ2-1, with a possible D match to TRBD2 (6 bases). The CDR3 covers 15 residues. With 6 bases removed from V and 0 bases from J, the gap between germline ends came to 12 bases. Per the germline V gene, CDR1 is SEHNR and CDR2 is FQNEAQ (reference sequence). CDR3 sequence: CASRSDGSSYNEQFF. DNA of the CDR3: TGTGCCAGCAGATCCGACGGGAGCTCCTACAATGAGCAGTTCTTC.

There are many counts of this clonotype. CDR3 loop: CSARPPGYEKLFF. The CDR3 coding sequence is TGCAGTGCTAGACCACCGGGATACGAAAAACTGTTTTTT. The rearrangement uses TRBV20-1 and TRBJ1-4; the D is unclear. Germline V lookup: CDR1 DFQATT, CDR2 SNEGSKA (reference sequence). The CDR3 length is 13 residues. The V gene lost 2 bases and the J gene lost 8 bases, with 12 bases spanning the gap.

In the case of this clonotype: This may be a read error: a much more frequent sequence differs by one nucleotide. The chain uses TRBV29-1 and TRBJ1-1; D remains ambiguous. The CDR3 sequence is 11 residues long. Trimming stripped 6 bases from V and 1 base from J, with 6 bases between. Germline V gives CDR1 SQVTM, CDR2 ANQGSEA. The CDR3 sequence is CSVPANTEAFF. The CDR3 nucleotides read TGCAGCGTCCCAGCGAACACTGAAGCTTTCTTT.

The sample holds a few counts of this clonotype. This sequence joins TRBV5-1 and TRBJ1-1; possibly TRBD1 for D (5 bases). Germline-derived CDR1 and CDR2 are SGHRS and YFSETQ. Trimming pared 0 bases from V and 6 bases from J, leaving 18 bases between. The CDR3 is 16 amino acids. The CDR3 loop reads CASSLEGDIGTAEAFF. For the CDR3, the DNA is TGCGCCAGCAGCTTGGAAGGGGATATCGGGACGGCTGAAGCTTTCTTT.

The V call is TRBV6-2 or TRBV6-3, the J call TRBJ2-7; unclear D gene. Germline CDR1 reads MNHEY; CDR2 reads SVGEGT. CDR3 size: 11 residues. Trimming removed 0 bases at V and 7 bases at J, with 4 bases between. This CDR3 is CASSYSMEQYF. The CDR3 coding sequence is TGTGCCAGCAGTTACTCGATGGAGCAGTACTTC.